Sequencing of this T cell receptor beta chain was carried out in a study of cytomegalovirus exposure and HLA in healthy donors. The CDR3 is 14 residues long. In the PCR, 60 Vbeta and 13 Jbeta primers were used. The method was immunoSEQ multiplex PCR; TCRdb's version includes in-frame clones alone and lacks a portion of them. This table holds 150,000 or so clones, around 70% found once. The TCR comes from a woman in her sixties or seventies in good health and CMV-seropositive. V and J are TRBV21-1 and TRBJ2-7; TRBD1, as called in the table, went unchecked against the DNA. TRBV21-1 is flagged as a pseudogene. Sequences were obtained from PBMCs. The CDR3 reads CASSKGTSVYEQYF. CDR3 in DNA: TGTGCCAGCAGCAAAGGAACATCCGTTTACGAGCAGTACTTC.